A single sample is the source of the 21 T cell receptor beta chains below, sequenced in a study of cytomegalovirus exposure and HLA in healthy donors. Amplification used 60 Vbeta primers and 13 Jbeta primers. Repertoires were generated with immunoSEQ multiplex PCR, while TCRdb's copy carries only in-frame clones and drops some. This repertoire includes approximately 120,000 clones. The sequenced material came from PBMCs. Receptors were obtained from a man aged 18 to 30 in good health and CMV-seronegative.

This chain connects TRBV6-5 to TRBJ2-2, with a tentative D call TRBD1 (5 bases). Germline V CDR1 and CDR2: MNHEY, SVGAGI. Trimming cost V 2 bases and J 6 bases, with 13 bases left between them. The CDR3 length is 15 residues. CDR3 residues: CASSYGQGVSGELFF. The CDR3, as DNA: TGTGCCAGCAGTTACGGGCAGGGTGTATCCGGGGAGCTGTTTTTT.

This chain links TRBV9 with TRBJ1-4, with TRBD1 identical over 10 bases. Per germline, CDR1 SGDLS and CDR2 YYNGEE. This CDR3 is 16 amino acids long. The junction had 7 bases not matched to a gene; V was cut back by 4 bases and J by 4 bases. The CDR3 spells CASSSRDRGGNEKLFF. CDR3 nucleotides: TGTGCCAGCAGCTCCCGGGACAGGGGAGGTAATGAAAAACTGTTTTTT.

The genes are TRBV6-5 and TRBJ1-5; the D is unclear. This CDR3 is built from 13 residues. V shed 0 bases and J shed 9 bases, with 9 bases lying between them. Germline V gene sequence: CDR1 MNHEY, CDR2 SVGAGI. CDR3 nucleotide sequence: TGTGCCAGCAGTTACTCGGGTTTAGCGCCCCAGCATTTT. Its translation is CASSYSGLAPQHF.

The chain combines TRBV12-5 with TRBJ2-2; 13 nucleotides agree with TRBD2. Trimming took 5 bases from V and 3 from J; bases not matched to a gene: 6. Germline V gene data show CDR1 as LGHNT and CDR2 as FRNRAP. The CDR3 consists of 17 residues. The CDR3 protein is CASGPWTSGGYTGELFF. Here the CDR3 DNA reads TGTGCTAGTGGTCCTTGGACTAGCGGGGGCTACACCGGGGAGCTGTTTTTT.

DNA of the CDR3: TGTGCCAGCAGTGATGAAGGGGGACTAAGCTCCTACGAGCAGTACTTC. Translation gives CASSDEGGLSSYEQYF. The rearrangement uses TRBV6-1 and TRBJ2-7, with a possible D match to TRBD2 (7 bases). Germline assignment: CDR1 MNHNS and CDR2 SASEGT. The CDR3 is 16 residues long. V was shortened by 3 bases and J by 0 bases, with 15 bases between the two germline ends.

This chain links TRBV6-5 with TRBJ1-1; TRBD1 matches at 7 bases. Germline assignment: CDR1 MNHEY and CDR2 SVGAGI. The CDR3 has 14 amino acids. The trim removed 2 bases at V and 5 bases at J, leaving 5 bases unmatched. In DNA, the CDR3 is TGTGCCAGCAGTTACCAGGGGGTATGGACTGAAGCTTTCTTT. It codes for CASSYQGVWTEAFF.

The chain combines TRBV5-1 with TRBJ2-1, with TRBD2 matching 10 bases. V gave up 5 bases and J gave up 6 bases; unmatched junction bases: 17. This CDR3 is built from 18 residues. Germline V CDR1 and CDR2: SGHRS, YFSETQ. The CDR3 DNA reads as TGCGCCAGCAGTTTCAAGCGGGAGGGCCTGGACCCCGCCAATGAGCAGTTCTTC. As protein: CASSFKREGLDPANEQFF.

About this clone itself: Other DNA sequences in this sample translate to the same CDR3. This chain joins TRBV4-1 and TRBJ2-5; 7 bases fit TRBD2. Per the germline V gene, CDR1 is MGHRA and CDR2 is YSYEKL. The CDR3 contains 13 residues. Losses at the gene ends were 1 base for V and 7 bases for J; bases not matched to a gene: 3. CDR3 amino acids: CASSQGGGRTQYF. Written as DNA, the CDR3 is TGCGCCAGCAGCCAAGGGGGGGGGAGGACCCAGTACTTC.

The CDR3 region has the DNA TGTGCCAGCAGCCTCGGAGGCGAGCAGTACTTC. This translates into CASSLGGEQYF. The chain uses TRBV14 and TRBJ2-7, with D possibly matching TRBD2 (5 bases). From germline, CDR1 is SGHDN and CDR2 FVKESK. The CDR3 extends over 11 amino acids. Trimming shortened V by 4 bases and J by 6 bases, and 7 bases separated the two germline ends.

The chain combines TRBV30 with TRBJ1-2; perhaps TRBD1 as D (6 bases). V was clipped by 5 bases and J by 4 bases, with 20 bases between them. There are 15 residues in the CDR3. CDR1 and CDR2 from the germline V gene are GTSNPN and SVGIG (reference sequence). The CDR3 here is CAWGRRGALAYGYTF. The CDR3 coding sequence is TGTGCCTGGGGACGTCGGGGGGCGCTGGCCTATGGCTACACCTTC.

The chain recombines TRBV5-1 with TRBJ1-1; 7 bases agree with TRBD1. Germline-derived CDR1 and CDR2 are SGHRS and YFSETQ. V gave up 1 base and J gave up 4 bases; unmatched junction bases: 1. The CDR3 extends over 13 amino acids. The CDR3 spells CASSLTGATEAFF. In nucleotides, the CDR3 is TGCGCCAGCAGCTTGACAGGGGCCACTGAAGCTTTCTTT.

This chain links TRBV2 with TRBJ1-2; D is unclear. The CDR3 contains 15 residues. V was clipped by 1 base and J by 0 bases, with 9 bases between them. The germline gives CDR1 SNHLY, CDR2 FYNNEI. CDR3: CASSEGREANYGYTF. CDR3 nucleotides: TGTGCCAGCAGTGAAGGTCGAGAAGCTAACTATGGCTACACCTTC.

The rearrangement links TRBV4-1 to TRBJ1-1; no reliable D call. Germline V lookup: CDR1 MGHRA, CDR2 YSYEKL. V was trimmed by 3 bases and J by 0 bases, leaving 17 bases between them. CDR3 length: 17 amino acids. Here the CDR3 DNA reads TGCGCCAGCAGCCACCGGCGGGGAGCCAGCATGAACACTGAAGCTTTCTTT. This translates into CASSHRRGASMNTEAFF.

The V gene is TRBV18, the J gene TRBJ1-2; D unclear. CDR3 length: 13 amino acids. Per the germline V gene, CDR1 is KGHSH and CDR2 is LQKENI. The ends were cut back, 3 bases at V and 2 bases at J, with 7 bases in the middle. The CDR3 spells CASSPDKNYGYTF. CDR3 nucleotides: TGTGCCAGCTCACCCGACAAAAACTATGGCTACACCTTC.

V gene TRBV5-1 combines with J gene TRBJ2-7; D might be TRBD1 (6 bases). Germline assignment: CDR1 SGHRS and CDR2 YFSETQ. The CDR3 is 14 amino acids. Trimming left V 2 bases short and J 7 bases short, with 16 bases between. CDR3 nucleotide sequence: TGCGCCAGCAGCTTATCGGCAGGGGAGTCGGAGCAGTACTTC. Protein sequence: CASSLSAGESEQYF. Complete variable domain (other parts from reference TRBV5-1 and TRBJ2-7): KAGVTQTPRYLIKTRGQQVTLSCSPISGHRSVSWYQQTPGQGLQFLFEYFSETQRNKGNFPGRFSGRQFSNSRSEMNVSTLELGDSALYLCASSLSAGESEQYFGPGTRLTVT.

V is TRBV19 and J is TRBJ2-3; 8 bases map to TRBD2. CDR3 length: 17 residues. Germline V gene sequence: CDR1 LNHDA, CDR2 SQIVND (reference sequence). The trim removed 6 bases at V and 1 base at J, leaving 12 bases unmatched. CDR3 sequence reads: CASRVGLAGTGTDTQYF. In DNA, the CDR3 is TGTGCCAGTAGAGTCGGGCTAGCGGGCACTGGCACAGATACGCAGTATTTT.

Points on this clone: This CDR3 is also generated by other DNA sequences in the sample. The chain carries TRBV5-1 and TRBJ1-1, with 7 nucleotides matching TRBD1. Germline assignment: CDR1 SGHRS and CDR2 YFSETQ. The CDR3 loop spans 14 amino acids. J gave up 4 bases and V 0 bases, and 3 bases lay outside the gene matches. In DNA form, the CDR3 reads TGCGCCAGCAGCTTGGGTCAGGGGGGCACTGAAGCTTTCTTT. Its translation is CASSLGQGGTEAFF.

V gene TRBV2 combines with J gene TRBJ1-2; D unresolved. V lost 0 bases to trimming and J lost 0 bases, with 11 bases between them. The length of the CDR3 is 16 residues. Germline values: CDR1 SNHLY, CDR2 FYNNEI. This chain's CDR3 is CASSEARQATNYGYTF. As DNA, the CDR3 is TGTGCCAGCAGTGAAGCTCGGCAGGCGACTAACTATGGCTACACCTTC.

This chain links TRBV29-1 with TRBJ1-1; 8 nucleotides agree with TRBD1. Germline loops: CDR1 SQVTM, CDR2 ANQGSEA. There are 13 residues in the CDR3. V shed 8 bases, J shed 2 bases, and the junction held 7 bases outside the gene matches. The CDR3 DNA reads TGCAGCACACGGACAGGGCCTAACACTGAAGCTTTCTTT. The encoded protein is CSTRTGPNTEAFF.

J is TRBJ1-1 and V is TRBV6-5; TRBD1 matches 11 bases. Germline V gene sequence: CDR1 MNHEY, CDR2 SVGAGI. V was pared by 2 bases and J by 2 bases, with 4 bases of the junction left unmatched. The CDR3 sequence is 16 residues long. The CDR3 DNA reads as TGTGCCAGCAGTTACAGGACAGGGGGCTTAAACACTGAAGCTTTCTTT. Amino acid sequence: CASSYRTGGLNTEAFF.

The chain couples TRBV5-1 to TRBJ1-2; a possible D gene is TRBD1 (6 bases). This CDR3 spans 17 amino acids. Trimming removed 0 bases at V and 3 bases at J, with 18 bases between. The germline CDR1 and CDR2 sequences are SGHRS and YFSETQ. CDR3 DNA sequence: TGCGCCAGCAGCTTGGGGGCAGGGGCGGTGATGGACTATGGCTACACCTTC. Its translation is CASSLGAGAVMDYGYTF.